This TCR beta chain was identified during a study of CD8 T cells in ankylosing spondylitis. Overall study results and limits: What seemed typical of ankylosing spondylitis blood was a TCR beta motif built from 7 or 8 highly homologous variants. The authors reported significant enrichment of disease-linked clones in matched ankylosing spondylitis synovial fluid.

This clonotype was counted a few times. Its target is not known. The CDR3 has 16 amino acids. Germline V gene sequence: CDR1 MDHEN, CDR2 SYDVKM. V gave up 4 bases and J gave up 0 bases; unmatched junction bases: 8. The TCR beta libraries were generated through quantitative 5'-RACE incorporating molecular barcodes. TCRdb passed the 5' RACE reads through MiXCR, listing each CDR3 protein once. The sample carries roughly 230,000 distinct CDR3 sequences, 15% to 20% recorded once. Sequenced sample: blood, either unsorted or a sorted T cell fraction (not recorded which). The chain uses TRBV28 and TRBJ1-1; 7 bases align to TRBD1. The sequence was obtained from a male donor with ankylosing spondylitis or in good health (not recorded which). CDR3 sequence reads: CASSSDRAALNTEAFF. Here the CDR3 DNA reads TGTGCCAGCAGTTCAGACAGGGCAGCCCTGAACACTGAAGCTTTCTTT.